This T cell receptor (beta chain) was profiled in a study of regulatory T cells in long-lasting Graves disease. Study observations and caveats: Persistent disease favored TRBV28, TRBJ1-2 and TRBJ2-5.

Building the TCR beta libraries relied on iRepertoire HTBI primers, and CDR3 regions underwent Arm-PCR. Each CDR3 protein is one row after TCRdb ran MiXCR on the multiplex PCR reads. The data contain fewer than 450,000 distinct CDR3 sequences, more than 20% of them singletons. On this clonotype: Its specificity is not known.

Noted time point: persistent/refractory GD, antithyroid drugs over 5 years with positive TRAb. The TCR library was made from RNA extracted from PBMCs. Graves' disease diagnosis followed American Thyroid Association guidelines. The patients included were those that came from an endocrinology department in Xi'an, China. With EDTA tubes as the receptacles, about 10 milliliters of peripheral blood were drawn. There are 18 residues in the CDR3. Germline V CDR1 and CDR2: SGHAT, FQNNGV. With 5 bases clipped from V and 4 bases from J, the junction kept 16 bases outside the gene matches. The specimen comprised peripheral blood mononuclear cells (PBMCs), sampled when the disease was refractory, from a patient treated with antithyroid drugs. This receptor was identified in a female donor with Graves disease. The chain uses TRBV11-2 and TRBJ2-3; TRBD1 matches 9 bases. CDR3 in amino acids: CASSPPRDRDGYPDTQYF. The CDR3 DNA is TGTGCCAGCAGCCCACCCCGGGACAGGGACGGGTATCCAGATACGCAGTATTTT.